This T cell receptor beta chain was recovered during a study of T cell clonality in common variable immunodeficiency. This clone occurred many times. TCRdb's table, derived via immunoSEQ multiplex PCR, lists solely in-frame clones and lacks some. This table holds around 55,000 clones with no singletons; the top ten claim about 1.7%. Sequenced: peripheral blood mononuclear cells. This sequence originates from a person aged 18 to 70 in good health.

CDR3 DNA (partial): TGCAGTGTCCTAAACGCGGGACAGGGGTACAATGAG. Its translation: CSVLNAGQGYNE. The CDR3 in full is CSVLNAGQGYNEQFF. The rearrangement uses TRBV20-1 and TRBJ2-1, with 10 nucleotides matching TRBD1. The CDR3 extends 3 residues past the end of the read, so its final part is completed from the germline J gene. Germline values: CDR1 DFQATT, CDR2 SNEGSKA (reference sequence). V gave up 7 bases and J gave up 4 bases; unmatched junction bases: 10. CDR3 length: 15 amino acids.